These 28 T cell receptor beta chains share one sample of origin, sequenced in a study of blood T cell repertoires in COVID-19. Sequencing was performed with immunoSEQ multiplex PCR; in TCRdb, only in-frame clones are kept and a portion is missing. The table has 250,000 to 300,000 clones, roughly 91% seen once; the top ten hold under 10%. The sequenced sample was PBMCs or T cells enriched from blood (not recorded which). The receptors here all came from a man between 40 and 49 years old who had recovered from COVID-19.

The rearrangement uses TRBV12-5 and TRBJ2-2; 7 nucleotides match TRBD2. CDR3 length: 15 residues. Germline loops: CDR1 LGHNT, CDR2 FRNRAP. V shed 4 bases and J 4 bases; nucleotides not matched to a gene: 6. Here the CDR3 reads CASGSYGGFTGELFF. DNA of the CDR3: TGTGCTAGTGGTTCTTACGGGGGGTTCACCGGGGAGCTGTTTTTT.

The chain recombines TRBV28 with TRBJ1-2; D is possibly TRBD1 (6 bases). The CDR3 has 13 residues. Germline V gives CDR1 MDHEN, CDR2 SYDVKM. Deletions cut 8 bases from V and 2 bases from J, with 12 bases between. This CDR3 reads CASEWTDNYGYTF. The DNA of the CDR3 is TGTGCCAGCGAGTGGACAGACAACTATGGCTACACCTTC.

The chain employs TRBV3-1 (or the pseudogene TRBV3-2) and TRBJ1-1, with a possible D match to TRBD1 (5 bases). From germline, CDR1 is LGHDT and CDR2 YNNKEL (reference sequence). Trimming shortened V by 0 bases and J by 5 bases, and 19 bases separated the two germline ends. This CDR3 comprises 17 residues. CDR3 coding DNA: TGTGCCAGCAGCCAAGACCCGGACAAATACCCGAGGACTGAAGCTTTCTTT. It translates to CASSQDPDKYPRTEAFF.

This chain uses TRBV5-1 with TRBJ1-2; 7 nucleotides match TRBD1. Germline V gene sequence: CDR1 SGHRS, CDR2 YFSETQ. The CDR3 totals 17 residues. Trimming removed 0 bases from V and 0 bases from J; junction bases left unmatched: 8. The CDR3 nucleotides read TGCGCCAGCAGCTTGGTAGGCAGGGGGAAGGCTAACTATGGCTACACCTTC. Its translation is CASSLVGRGKANYGYTF.

V usage is TRBV28 and J usage is TRBJ2-7, with 9 bases lining up with TRBD2. The CDR3 totals 16 residues. Unmatched junction bases numbered 6, after V lost 2 bases and J lost 1 base. Per the germline V gene, CDR1 is MDHEN and CDR2 is SYDVKM. The CDR3 loop reads CASSLPRTSASYEQYF. In DNA form, the CDR3 reads TGTGCCAGCAGTTTACCTCGGACTAGCGCATCCTACGAGCAGTACTTC.

The V call is TRBV7-2, the J call TRBJ2-3, with 15 bases lining up with TRBD2. CDR1 is SGHTA, CDR2 FQGNSA, per germline. J was trimmed by 6 bases and V by 5 bases; bases with no gene match: 6. There are 16 residues in the CDR3. CDR3 amino acids: CASSLGLAGGSDTQYF. Here the CDR3 DNA reads TGTGCCAGCAGCCTGGGACTAGCGGGAGGCTCTGATACGCAGTATTTT.

This clone has a handful of counts. This chain connects TRBV20-1 to TRBJ1-3; D unresolved. The CDR3 totals 11 residues. CDR1 is DFQATT, CDR2 SNEGSKA, per germline (reference sequence). V lost 7 bases and J lost 0, with 4 bases in between. The CDR3 bases are TGCAGTGTCCTCTCTGGAAACACCATATATTTT. Amino acids: CSVLSGNTIYF.

The J gene is TRBJ1-3, the V gene TRBV3-1 (or the pseudogene TRBV3-2); perhaps TRBD1 as D (5 bases). Per germline, CDR1 LGHDT and CDR2 YNNKEL (reference sequence). Deletions cut 2 bases from V and 4 bases from J, with 9 bases between. This CDR3 is 14 amino acids long. CDR3 region: CASSQYQGGNTIYF. The CDR3 nucleotides read TGTGCCAGCAGCCAATATCAGGGAGGAAACACCATATATTTT.

The chain carries TRBV27 and TRBJ2-2; 12 nucleotides align to TRBD2. Per germline, CDR1 MNHEY and CDR2 SMNVEV (reference sequence). V shed 6 bases, J shed 3 bases, and the junction held 11 bases outside the gene matches. The CDR3 is 18 amino acids. The CDR3: CASSSWTSGKKDTGELFF. The DNA of the CDR3 is TGTGCCAGCAGCTCGTGGACTAGCGGGAAAAAGGACACCGGGGAGCTGTTTTTT.

The V and J genes are TRBV4-3 and TRBJ1-1; no firm D call. V dropped 0 bases and J dropped 3 bases, with 20 bases sitting between them. Germline lookup yields CDR1 LGHNA and CDR2 YSLEER. CDR3 length equals 18 residues. CDR3 in amino acids: CASSQDPAVRDWDTEAFF. DNA for the CDR3: TGCGCCAGCAGCCAAGACCCCGCGGTCAGAGATTGGGACACTGAAGCTTTCTTT.

This chain joins TRBV11-2 and TRBJ2-5, with TRBD1 as a possible D gene (6 bases). The CDR3 runs 14 residues. Germline V CDR1 and CDR2: SGHAT, FQNNGV. Deletions cut 5 bases from V and 2 bases from J, with 12 bases between. Here the CDR3 reads CASSARTVQETQYF. CDR3 DNA sequence: TGTGCCAGCAGCGCAAGGACAGTTCAAGAGACCCAGTACTTC.

The chain recombines TRBV18 with TRBJ2-1, with TRBD2 matching 14 bases. This CDR3 has 18 residues. Per germline, CDR1 KGHSH and CDR2 LQKENI. The V and J ends lost 4 bases and 3 bases, in that order; junction bases with no gene match: 8. CDR3 region: CASSQGQGTSGGYNEQFF. Here the CDR3 DNA reads TGTGCCAGCTCACAAGGACAGGGGACTAGCGGGGGCTACAATGAGCAGTTCTTC.

This sequence joins TRBV14 and TRBJ1-6, with D possibly matching TRBD1 (6 bases). Germline lookup yields CDR1 SGHDN and CDR2 FVKESK. Trimming removed 0 bases at V and 9 bases at J, with 24 bases between. The CDR3 extends over 19 amino acids. Here the CDR3 reads CASSQDNGRGPLSGSPLHF. The CDR3, as DNA: TGTGCCAGCAGCCAAGATAACGGCAGGGGACCCTTATCGGGTTCACCCCTCCACTTT. Variable domain in full (rest from reference TRBV14 and TRBJ1-6): EAGVTQFPSHSVIEKGQTVTLRCDPISGHDNLYWYRRVMGKEIKFLLHFVKESKQDESGMPNNRFLAERTGGTYSTLKVQPAELEDSGVYFCASSQDNGRGPLSGSPLHFGNGTRLTVT.

V and J are TRBV4-2 and TRBJ1-5; D is perhaps TRBD1 (5 bases). This CDR3 region has 14 residues. CDR1 is LGHNA, CDR2 YNFKEQ, per germline. Trimming cost V 1 base and J 6 bases, with 10 bases left between them. The DNA for the CDR3 is TGTGCCAGCAGCCAAGGGGGGGTGGCTCAGCCCCAGCATTTT. It specifies CASSQGGVAQPQHF.

This rearrangement joins TRBV5-4 to TRBJ2-7, with D perhaps TRBD2 (5 bases). The V and J ends lost 0 bases and 3 bases respectively, with 13 bases between them. The CDR3 runs 15 residues. Germline-derived CDR1 and CDR2 are SGHNT and YYREEE (reference sequence). DNA of the CDR3: TGTGCCAGCAGCTTGGGTGCTCGGGGTTTCTACGAGCAGTACTTC. Its translation is CASSLGARGFYEQYF.

The rearrangement links TRBV13 to TRBJ2-1; 7 nucleotides match TRBD2. Looked up from germline, CDR1 is PRHDT and CDR2 is FYEKMQ (reference sequence). The CDR3 runs to 15 residues. J gave up 7 bases and V 3 bases, and 9 bases lay outside the gene matches. The CDR3 DNA sequence: TGTGCCAGCAGCTTGGGGAGCGGGGTCGGAAATGAGCAGTTCTTC. This encodes CASSLGSGVGNEQFF.

The chain links TRBV11-2 to TRBJ1-3, with 10 bases fitting TRBD1. After removal of 5 bases from V and 4 bases from J, the junction contained 2 bases not matched to a gene. CDR1 and CDR2 (germline): SGHAT, FQNNGV. The CDR3 covers 14 residues. The CDR3 sequence is CASSPGQGGNTIYF. As DNA, the CDR3 is TGTGCCAGCAGCCCGGGACAGGGGGGAAACACCATATATTTT.

The V gene is TRBV7-9, the J gene TRBJ2-1; 8 bases are a match to TRBD1. Germline V gene lookup returns CDR1 SEHNR and CDR2 FQNEAQ (reference sequence). The length of the CDR3 is 15 residues. V trimming: 7 bases; J trimming: 5 bases; junction bases outside the gene matches: 10. The CDR3 loop reads CASIRAGGANNEQFF. DNA for the CDR3: TGTGCCAGCATCCGCGCAGGGGGCGCGAACAATGAGCAGTTCTTC. Full variable domain (remainder filled in from reference TRBV7-9 and TRBJ2-1): DTGVSQNPRHKITKRGQNVTFRCDPISEHNRLYWYRQTLGQGPEFLTYFQNEAQLEKSRLLSDRFSAERPKGSFSTLEIQRTEQGDSAMYLCASIRAGGANNEQFFGPGTRLTVL.

This chain links TRBV2 with TRBJ1-3, with D perhaps matching TRBD1 (5 bases). CDR1 is SNHLY, CDR2 FYNNEI, per germline. The CDR3 is made up of 15 amino acids. Trimming took off 6 bases at V and 4 bases at J, with 16 bases between the two ends. CDR3 nucleotide sequence: TGTGCCAGCAGGCTTTCTCAGGGCGCCGGAAACACCATATATTTT. Translation: CASRLSQGAGNTIYF.

The chain carries TRBV11-3 and TRBJ1-3, with D possibly TRBD1 on 5 matching bases. The CDR3 has 14 amino acids. Germline loops: CDR1 SGHNT, CDR2 YENEEA. Deletions cut 4 bases from V and 2 bases from J, with 9 bases between. The CDR3 sequence is CASSSGVAGNTIYF. The CDR3 bases are TGTGCCAGCAGCTCGGGGGTTGCTGGAAACACCATATATTTT.

This clone was recorded only once. The chain carries TRBV29-1 and TRBJ2-5; the D is unclear. V shed 0 bases and J shed 2 bases, with 10 bases lying between them. CDR3 length: 14 residues. From germline, CDR1 is SQVTM and CDR2 ANQGSEA. CDR3 nucleotides: TGCAGCGTTGAAGAACGTCGGAGTCAAGAGACCCAGTACTTC. Translating gives CSVEERRSQETQYF.

V and J are TRBV28 and TRBJ2-7; 7 bases are a match to TRBD2. CDR3 length: 13 amino acids. V shed 8 bases, J shed 2 bases, and the junction held 6 bases outside the gene matches. Germline V gene lookup returns CDR1 MDHEN and CDR2 SYDVKM. The CDR3 spells CASYEAGTYEQYF. In DNA form, the CDR3 reads TGTGCCAGCTACGAAGCGGGGACCTACGAGCAGTACTTC.

The chain has TRBV3-1 (or the pseudogene TRBV3-2) and TRBJ2-5; 7 positions match TRBD2. The germline gives CDR1 LGHDT, CDR2 YNNKEL (reference sequence). The CDR3 consists of 14 residues. Trimming cost V 6 bases and J 2 bases; bases outside gene matches: 6. The CDR3 region has the DNA TGTGCCAGCAGTACACTAGCGCCTCAAGAGACCCAGTACTTC. This translates into CASSTLAPQETQYF.

This sequence joins TRBV5-1 and TRBJ2-7, with TRBD1 identical over 8 bases. V was clipped by 0 bases and J by 7 bases; unmatched bases: 6. The V gene's germline CDR1 is SGHRS and CDR2 YFSETQ. The CDR3 is made up of 14 amino acids. In DNA, the CDR3 is TGCGCCAGCAGCTTGGGGACAGGGCTTTTAGAGCAGTACTTC. This codes for CASSLGTGLLEQYF.

This sequence joins TRBV28 and TRBJ1-1; TRBD1 is a possible D gene (6 bases). V dropped 4 bases and J dropped 1 base, with 19 bases sitting between them. Germline assignment: CDR1 MDHEN and CDR2 SYDVKM. The CDR3 spans 17 residues. CDR3 DNA sequence: TGTGCCAGCAGTTCCCTAGGGCAGGGCAGGGGGAACACTGAAGCTTTCTTT. It encodes CASSSLGQGRGNTEAFF.

Only one count was recorded for this clone. The chain combines TRBV27 with TRBJ2-3; D unclear. The germline V and J ends were trimmed by 4 bases and 2 bases, with 7 bases remaining between them. The CDR3 has 13 residues. Germline V gene data show CDR1 as MNHEY and CDR2 as SMNVEV (reference sequence). CDR3 residues: CASSSPLTDTQYF. CDR3 sequence (DNA): TGTGCCAGCAGTTCCCCACTCACAGATACGCAGTATTTT.

In its sample, this clone was seen a few times. This chain joins TRBV28 and TRBJ1-1; D gene ambiguous. CDR1 and CDR2 (germline): MDHEN, SYDVKM. V shed 5 bases and J shed 3 bases, with 13 bases lying between them. The CDR3 extends over 14 amino acids. The CDR3 sequence is CASSPNEDYTEAFF. CDR3 nucleotides: TGTGCCAGCAGTCCAAACGAGGATTACACTGAAGCTTTCTTT. The whole variable domain, remainder taken from reference TRBV28 and TRBJ1-1, is DVKVTQSSRYLVKRTGEKVFLECVQDMDHENMFWYRQDPGLGLRLIYFSYDVKMKEKGDIPEGYSVSREKKERFSLILESASTNQTSMYLCASSPNEDYTEAFFGQGTRLTVV.

The CDR3: CASSIDPIYEQYF. CDR3 nucleotide sequence: TGTGCCAGTAGTATAGATCCAATCTACGAGCAGTACTTC. The gene calls are TRBV19 and TRBJ2-7; no reliable D call. CDR3 length: 13 residues. Trimming removed 0 bases at V and 3 bases at J, with 6 bases between. Germline V gene lookup returns CDR1 LNHDA and CDR2 SQIVND (reference sequence).